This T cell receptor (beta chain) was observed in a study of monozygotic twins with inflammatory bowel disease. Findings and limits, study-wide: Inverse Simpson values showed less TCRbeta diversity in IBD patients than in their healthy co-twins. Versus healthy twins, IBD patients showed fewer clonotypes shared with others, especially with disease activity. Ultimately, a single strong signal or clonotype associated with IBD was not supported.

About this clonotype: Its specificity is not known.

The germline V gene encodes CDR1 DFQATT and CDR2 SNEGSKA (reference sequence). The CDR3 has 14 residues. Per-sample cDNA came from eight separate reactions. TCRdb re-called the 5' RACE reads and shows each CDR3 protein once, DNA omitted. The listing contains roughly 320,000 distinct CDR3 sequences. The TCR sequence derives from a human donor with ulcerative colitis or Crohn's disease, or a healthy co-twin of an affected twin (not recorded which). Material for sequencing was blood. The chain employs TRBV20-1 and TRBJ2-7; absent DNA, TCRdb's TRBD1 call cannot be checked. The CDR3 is CSASRQVGRYEQYF.